The entry below gives a single T cell receptor (beta chain) sequence along with its context. Its antigen is as yet unknown. The data were produced by immunoSEQ multiplex PCR, yet TCRdb's version contains in-frame clones alone and is incomplete. The sample shows fewer than 100,000 clones, roughly 90% of them seen only once. The entry originates in a study of T cell responses to AZD1222 COVID-19 vaccine. Findings of the study overall: Dominant CD4 TCR responses targeted spike regions 160-218 and 743-854.

The CDR3 covers 16 residues. The germline CDR1 and CDR2 sequences are SGHVS and FNYEAQ. Trimming at V came to 5 bases and at J to 7 bases, leaving 16 bases not matched to a gene. The chain joins TRBV7-6 to TRBJ1-1; 7 bases align to TRBD1. The sequence was obtained from an adult who received the AZD1222 COVID-19 vaccine. This sample comprised peripheral blood, obtained 28 days after the second AZD1222 dose. The CDR3 DNA sequence: TGTGCCAGCAGCCCGAACCGCCAGGGGGGACACTTTGAAGCTTTCTTT. It is translated as CASSPNRQGGHFEAFF.